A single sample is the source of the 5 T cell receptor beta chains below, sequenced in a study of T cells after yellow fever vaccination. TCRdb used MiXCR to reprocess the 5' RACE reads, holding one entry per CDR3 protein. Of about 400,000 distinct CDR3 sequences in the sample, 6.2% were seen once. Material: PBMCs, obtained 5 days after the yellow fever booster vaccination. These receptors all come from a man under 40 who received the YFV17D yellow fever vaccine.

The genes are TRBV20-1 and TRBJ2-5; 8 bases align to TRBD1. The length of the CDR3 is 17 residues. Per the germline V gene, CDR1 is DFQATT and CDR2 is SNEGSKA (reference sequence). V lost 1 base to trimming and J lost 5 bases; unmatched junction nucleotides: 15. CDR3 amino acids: CSARGGNRQGSRETQYF. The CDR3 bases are TGCAGTGCTAGAGGAGGGAATCGACAGGGGAGTCGGGAGACCCAGTACTTC.

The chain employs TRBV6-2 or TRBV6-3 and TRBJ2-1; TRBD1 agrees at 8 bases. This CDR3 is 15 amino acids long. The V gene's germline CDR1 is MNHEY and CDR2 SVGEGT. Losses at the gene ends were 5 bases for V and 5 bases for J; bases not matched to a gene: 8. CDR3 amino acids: CASSTRGHPDNEQFF. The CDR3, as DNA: TGTGCCAGCAGTACCAGGGGGCACCCAGACAATGAGCAGTTCTTC.

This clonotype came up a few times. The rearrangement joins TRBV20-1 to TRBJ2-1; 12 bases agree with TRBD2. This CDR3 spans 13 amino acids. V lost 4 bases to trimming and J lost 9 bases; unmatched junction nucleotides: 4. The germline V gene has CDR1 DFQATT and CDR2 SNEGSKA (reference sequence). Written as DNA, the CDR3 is TGCAGTGCTATTGGACTAGCGGGGCCTGAGCAGTTCTTC. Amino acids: CSAIGLAGPEQFF.

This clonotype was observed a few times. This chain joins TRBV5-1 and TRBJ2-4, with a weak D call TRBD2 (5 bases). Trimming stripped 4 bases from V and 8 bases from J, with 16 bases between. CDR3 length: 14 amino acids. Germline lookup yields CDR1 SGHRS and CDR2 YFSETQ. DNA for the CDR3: TGCGCCAGCAGCCTGGGAGCTCCCGGGGACATTCAGTACTTC. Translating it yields CASSLGAPGDIQYF.

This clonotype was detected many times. In nucleotides, the CDR3 is TGTGCCACCAGCAGACTCCGGGGACTTCCAAGGACCGGGGAGCTGTTTTTT. Its translation is CATSRLRGLPRTGELFF. The chain is built from TRBV15 and TRBJ2-2; the D gene is possibly TRBD2 (6 bases). CDR1 is LNHNV and CDR2 is YYDKDF in the germline V gene (reference sequence). The V gene lost 2 bases and the J gene lost 5 bases, with 18 bases spanning the gap. The CDR3 runs 17 residues.